These 14 T cell receptor beta chains were all obtained from the same sample, sequenced in a study of OX40 agonist ivuxolimab in advanced cancers. Produced via immunoSEQ multiplex PCR; TCRdb's table is partial and in-frame only. This sample has just under 45,000 clones; more than 80% occur once, and the top ten carry 4% to 4.5%. Sequences were derived from CD4+ or CD8+ T cells sorted from blood, sampled in a trial of the OX40 agonist ivuxolimab. The origin of the receptors is an adult with an advanced solid tumor such as melanoma, head and neck, liver or kidney cancer.

The rearrangement joins TRBV19 to TRBJ2-2; D gene ambiguous. This CDR3 has 12 amino acids. Trimming left V 7 bases short and J 1 base short, with 4 bases between. Germline CDR1 is LNHDA and CDR2 is SQIVND (reference sequence). The CDR3 is CASNLNTGELFF. The DNA for the CDR3 is TGTGCCAGTAACCTGAACACCGGGGAGCTGTTTTTT.

This chain links TRBV6-5 with TRBJ1-1, with no clear D. The V gene lost 7 bases and the J gene lost 0 bases, with 12 bases spanning the gap. In germline, CDR1 is MNHEY, CDR2 SVGAGI. The CDR3 extends over 14 amino acids. For the CDR3, the DNA is TGTGCCAGCACGAGAGAAAAAATGAACACTGAAGCTTTCTTT. Its translation: CASTREKMNTEAFF.

This chain links TRBV7-2 with TRBJ2-1, with 7 bases fitting TRBD1. CDR3 length equals 14 residues. The germline V gene encodes CDR1 SGHTA and CDR2 FQGNSA. The V gene end was trimmed by 2 bases and the J gene end by 9 bases; junction bases not matched to a gene: 7. DNA for the CDR3: TGTGCCAGCAGCTTAACAACAGGGGCCCCTGAGCAGTTCTTC. It yields the protein CASSLTTGAPEQFF.

The V call is TRBV7-2, the J call TRBJ2-1; no definite D call. The ends were cut back, 5 bases at V and 9 bases at J, with 17 bases in the middle. From germline, CDR1 is SGHTA and CDR2 FQGNSA. The CDR3 covers 14 residues. The CDR3 nucleotides read TGTGCCAGCAGCCCGCGCTCTGCTTGGGGTGAGCAGTTCTTC. Its translation: CASSPRSAWGEQFF.

This chain joins TRBV4-3 and TRBJ2-1, with 9 nucleotides matching TRBD2. V lost 2 bases, J lost 2 bases, and 4 bases stayed unmatched. Germline V gene lookup returns CDR1 LGHNA and CDR2 YSLEER. The CDR3 runs to 16 residues. The CDR3 bases are TGCGCCAGCAGCCAAAGGCTAGCGGGGACCTACAATGAGCAGTTCTTC. Encoded protein: CASSQRLAGTYNEQFF.

The count of this clone is one. V usage is TRBV6-5 and J usage is TRBJ1-3; unclear D gene. The CDR3 has 16 amino acids. CDR1 and CDR2 from the germline V gene are MNHEY and SVGAGI. The V and J ends lost 0 bases and 6 bases respectively, with 15 bases between them. CDR3: CASSYSPGVGINTIYF. The CDR3 nucleotides read TGTGCCAGCAGTTACTCCCCGGGAGTAGGGATAAACACCATATATTTT.

The V call is TRBV6-5, the J call TRBJ1-5, with 8 bases identical to TRBD1. This CDR3 has 14 amino acids. V lost 5 bases to trimming and J lost 7 bases; unmatched junction nucleotides: 7. From germline, CDR1 is MNHEY and CDR2 SVGAGI. CDR3 coding DNA: TGTGCCAGCAGTGCCGACAGGGGAGGCCAGCCCCAGCATTTT. It specifies CASSADRGGQPQHF.

The CDR3 loop reads CASSLAQGFYEQYF. In DNA form, the CDR3 reads TGTGCCAGCAGCTTAGCGCAGGGCTTCTACGAGCAGTACTTC. The genes are TRBV7-9 and TRBJ2-7, with a weak D call TRBD1 (5 bases). The CDR3 runs to 14 residues. Trimming removed 0 bases from V and 3 bases from J, with 9 bases in between. Germline V gives CDR1 SEHNR, CDR2 FQNEAQ (reference sequence).

The rearrangement joins TRBV5-1 to TRBJ1-1; D gene unclear. Looked up from germline, CDR1 is SGHRS and CDR2 is YFSETQ. Trimming took 0 bases from V and 0 from J, leaving 3 bases between them. The CDR3 has 13 residues. DNA of the CDR3: TGCGCCAGCAGCTTGGTGGTGAACACTGAAGCTTTCTTT. Translation: CASSLVVNTEAFF.

The V gene is TRBV7-2, the J gene TRBJ2-3; the match to TRBD2 covers 7 bases. Per the germline V gene, CDR1 is SGHTA and CDR2 is FQGNSA. V dropped 1 base and J dropped 4; count of bases not matched to a gene: 2. The CDR3 runs to 14 residues. The CDR3 nucleotides read TGTGCCAGCAGCTTAGGCGGGAGTTCAGATACGCAGTATTTT. Amino acid sequence: CASSLGGSSDTQYF.

This clone was seen a few times. The gene calls are TRBV14 and TRBJ2-7, with D perhaps TRBD2 (6 bases). There are 14 residues in the CDR3. The germline gives CDR1 SGHDN, CDR2 FVKESK. Trimming removed 6 bases from V and 1 base from J, with 13 bases in between. The CDR3 DNA reads as TGTGCCAGCAGTCCCCACGCGGGGTCCTACGAGCAGTACTTC. Translated, it gives CASSPHAGSYEQYF.

V and J are TRBV7-5 and TRBJ1-5; whether TRBD1, the table's D call, matches the DNA was not checked. TRBV7-5 is deemed a pseudogene. The CDR3 is 17 amino acids. The DNA of the CDR3 is TGTGTCAGAAGCTACAGGGTCGAGACTTATAGCAATCAGCCCCAGCATTTT. Translated: CVRSYRVETYSNQPQHF.

This chain links TRBV7-6 with TRBJ2-1, with 10 bases that match TRBD2. V shed 1 base, J shed 6 bases, and the junction held 3 bases outside the gene matches. The germline V gene encodes CDR1 SGHVS and CDR2 FNYEAQ. The CDR3 sequence is 15 residues long. The CDR3 nucleotides read TGTGCCAGCAGCTTAGACCCTAGCGGGAGCAATGAGCAGTTCTTC. Protein product: CASSLDPSGSNEQFF.

This rearrangement joins TRBV6-5 to TRBJ1-2; TRBD1 is a possible D gene (6 bases). Between the trimmed V and J ends, which lost 2 bases and 4 bases, there was a span of 14 bases. This CDR3 contains 15 residues. Germline CDR1 MNHEY, CDR2 SVGAGI. The CDR3 sequence: CASSYRQGRIYGYTF. The CDR3 DNA sequence: TGTGCCAGCAGTTACAGGCAGGGGAGGATCTATGGCTACACCTTC.